A single sample is the source of the 20 T cell receptor beta chains below, sequenced in a study of shared clonotypes between healthy human individuals. TCRdb keeps only in-frame clones here, not all; method: immunoSEQ multiplex PCR. The sample holds millions of clones, 85% to 95% seen once. Material for sequencing was naive CD4+ T cells sorted from blood. The subset here: CD45RA+ positively selected. These receptors were obtained from a man aged 18-30 years in good health.

V usage is TRBV30 and J usage is TRBJ2-4; TRBD1 is a possible D gene (5 bases). Germline values: CDR1 GTSNPN, CDR2 SVGIG (reference sequence). The CDR3 sequence is 15 residues long. V was clipped by 0 bases and J by 0 bases, with 9 bases between them. The CDR3 loop is CAWSVQGLAKNIQYF. In DNA form, the CDR3 reads TGTGCCTGGAGTGTCCAGGGATTAGCCAAAAACATTCAGTACTTC.

J is TRBJ1-5 and V is TRBV6-1; D gene ambiguous. Trimming took off 7 bases at V and 6 bases at J, with 10 bases between the two ends. The CDR3 has 12 amino acids. The germline V gene has CDR1 MNHNS and CDR2 SASEGT. Written as DNA, the CDR3 is TGTGCCAGCACCATACCGGCTCAGCCCCAGCATTTT. This gives the protein CASTIPAQPQHF.

The chain combines TRBV2 with TRBJ1-1; D is perhaps TRBD1 (5 bases). The V gene lost 5 bases and the J gene lost 6 bases, with 13 bases spanning the gap. The germline V gene has CDR1 SNHLY and CDR2 FYNNEI. The CDR3 has 13 amino acids. The CDR3 region is CASSSDTAAEAFF. In DNA, the CDR3 is TGTGCCAGCAGTTCGGACACAGCCGCTGAAGCTTTCTTT. The entire variable domain, with the rest obtained from reference TRBV2 and TRBJ1-1, is as follows: EPEVTQTPSHQVTQMGQEVILRCVPISNHLYFYWYRQILGQKVEFLVSFYNNEISEKSEIFDDQFSVERPDGSNFTLKIRSTKLEDSAMYFCASSSDTAAEAFFGQGTRLTVV.

The V and J genes are TRBV28 and TRBJ2-1, with TRBD2 matching 10 bases. The CDR3 is 15 amino acids. Germline V gene data show CDR1 as MDHEN and CDR2 as SYDVKM. V shed 6 bases, J shed 2 bases, and the junction held 4 bases outside the gene matches. The CDR3 sequence: CASSLAGAAYNEQFF. The DNA for the CDR3 is TGTGCCAGCAGCCTAGCGGGAGCAGCCTACAATGAGCAGTTCTTC.

Worth noting for this clone: The same CDR3 is also encoded by other DNA sequences in this sample. The V call is TRBV5-1, the J call TRBJ1-1, with D possibly being TRBD1 (5 bases). Per germline, CDR1 SGHRS and CDR2 YFSETQ. The length of the CDR3 is 14 residues. Trimming cost V 4 bases and J 0 bases, with 10 bases left between them. The CDR3 protein is CASSPGLVNTEAFF. CDR3 DNA sequence: TGCGCCAGCAGCCCGGGACTTGTGAACACTGAAGCTTTCTTT.

The V call is TRBV9, the J call TRBJ2-5; 10 bases match TRBD1. The length of the CDR3 is 14 residues. V shed 4 bases, J shed 3 bases, and the junction held 3 bases outside the gene matches. Germline CDR1 and CDR2: SGDLS and YYNGEE. The CDR3 nucleotides read TGTGCCAGCAGCCGAGGACAGGGGGAAGAGACCCAGTACTTC. The encoded protein is CASSRGQGEETQYF. The full variable domain, in which reference TRBV9 and TRBJ2-5 provide the parts outside the CDR3, is DSGVTQTPKHLITATGQRVTLRCSPRSGDLSVYWYQQSLDQGLQFLIQYYNGEERAKGNILERFSAQQFPDLHSELNLSSLELGDSALYFCASSRGQGEETQYFGPGTRLLVL.

This chain joins TRBV7-9 and TRBJ1-5; no clear D. CDR1 is SEHNR, CDR2 FQNEAQ, per germline (reference sequence). Trimming stripped 3 bases from V and 0 bases from J, with 15 bases between. CDR3 length: 17 amino acids. The CDR3 nucleotides are TGTGCCAGCAGCTTCCCCGACACCAGGATTAGCAATCAGCCCCAGCATTTT. Translating gives CASSFPDTRISNQPQHF.

The chain links TRBV10-3 to TRBJ2-6; D uncertain. This CDR3 spans 15 amino acids. The V and J ends lost 0 bases and 1 base respectively, with 4 bases between them. Germline V gene data show CDR1 as ENHRY and CDR2 as SYGVKD. CDR3 residues: CAISESSSGANVLTF. DNA of the CDR3: TGTGCCATCAGTGAGTCCTCATCTGGGGCCAACGTCCTGACTTTC.

The CDR3 region is CASSYSSQVGVTEAFF. The CDR3 nucleotides read TGTGCCAGCAGTTACTCGTCCCAGGTTGGAGTAACTGAAGCTTTCTTT. The chain employs TRBV6-5 and TRBJ1-1; D unclear. The length of the CDR3 is 16 residues. Looked up from germline, CDR1 is MNHEY and CDR2 is SVGAGI. V was shortened by 0 bases and J by 5 bases, with 16 bases between the two germline ends.

The chain has TRBV4-3 and TRBJ2-1; 9 positions agree with TRBD1. J was trimmed by 4 bases and V by 0 bases; bases with no gene match: 4. CDR3 size: 16 residues. CDR1 and CDR2 from the germline V gene are LGHNA and YSLEER. CDR3 residues: CASSQDLGTGYNEQFF. CDR3 coding DNA: TGCGCCAGCAGCCAAGATCTTGGGACAGGGTACAATGAGCAGTTCTTC.

For this clone: Distinct nucleotide sequences in the sample also encode this CDR3. The chain links TRBV5-1 to TRBJ1-1; D not certain. This CDR3 is built from 14 residues. The germline gives CDR1 SGHRS, CDR2 YFSETQ. Trimming pared 2 bases from V and 0 bases from J, leaving 8 bases between. Here the CDR3 reads CASSFDGMNTEAFF. CDR3 bases: TGCGCCAGCAGCTTCGACGGAATGAACACTGAAGCTTTCTTT.

As concerns this clone: Additional DNA sequences in this sample encode the identical CDR3. CDR3 sequence: CASSLSTGTDTQYF. The CDR3 nucleotides are TGTGCCAGCAGTTTATCGACGGGCACAGATACGCAGTATTTT. V usage is TRBV27 and J usage is TRBJ2-3, with D unresolved. In germline, CDR1 is MNHEY, CDR2 SMNVEV (reference sequence). This CDR3 spans 14 amino acids. Trimming removed 0 bases at V and 1 base at J, with 5 bases between.

The DNA for the CDR3 is TGTGCCTGGAGTCGGGCGGGAGGAGAGACCCAGTACTTC. Its protein is CAWSRAGGETQYF. The chain couples TRBV30 to TRBJ2-5; 8 bases fit TRBD2. The CDR3 spans 13 residues. Trimming at V came to 2 bases and at J to 4 bases, leaving 3 bases not matched to a gene. Looked up from germline, CDR1 is GTSNPN and CDR2 is SVGIG (reference sequence).

This clone was seen only a few times. The chain links TRBV5-4 to TRBJ1-1; D gene ambiguous. The germline V gene has CDR1 SGHNT and CDR2 YYREEE (reference sequence). The CDR3 sequence is 13 residues long. V was shortened by 0 bases and J by 1 base, with 4 bases between the two germline ends. The CDR3 DNA is TGTGCCAGCAGCTTGGACCCGAACACTGAAGCTTTCTTT. It is translated as CASSLDPNTEAFF.

The rearrangement joins TRBV15 to TRBJ2-7; 7 bases fit TRBD2. CDR1 LNHNV and CDR2 YYDKDF come from the germline V gene (reference sequence). Germline trimming cut 0 bases from V and 0 bases from J; bases unmatched to any gene: 8. The CDR3 consists of 17 residues. CDR3 nucleotide sequence: TGTGCCACCAGCAGAGATCGTTGGGGGGAGGGCTCCTACGAGCAGTACTTC. Protein product: CATSRDRWGEGSYEQYF. Supplemented by reference TRBV15 and TRBJ2-7, the full variable domain reads DAMVIQNPRYQVTQFGKPVTLSCSQTLNHNVMYWYQQKSSQAPKLLFHYYDKDFNNEADTPDNFQSRRPNTSFCFLDIRSPGLGDTAMYLCATSRDRWGEGSYEQYFGPGTRLTVT.

This chain links TRBV28 with TRBJ1-4, with D tentatively TRBD1 (6 bases). Germline V CDR1 and CDR2: MDHEN, SYDVKM. The V and J ends lost 4 bases and 2 bases respectively, with 8 bases between them. This CDR3 has 14 residues. CDR3 DNA sequence: TGTGCCAGCAGTTCCCAGGGGACTAATGAAAAACTGTTTTTT. Translating gives CASSSQGTNEKLFF.

The J gene is TRBJ2-5, the V gene TRBV6-1, with no clear D. The CDR3 covers 13 residues. Germline lookup yields CDR1 MNHNS and CDR2 SASEGT. Trimming shortened V by 9 bases and J by 2 bases, and 13 bases separated the two germline ends. This CDR3 is CASRLGLQETQYF. The DNA for the CDR3 is TGTGCCAGTAGGCTCGGTTTGCAAGAGACCCAGTACTTC.

This clone was observed once. This rearrangement joins TRBV9 to TRBJ2-3, with TRBD2 matching over 8 bases. This CDR3 contains 17 residues. J gave up 3 bases and V 0 bases, and 9 bases lay outside the gene matches. Looked up from germline, CDR1 is SGDLS and CDR2 is YYNGEE. CDR3 bases: TGTGCCAGCAGCGTAGGGCCCCACAGCGGGGGAACAGATACGCAGTATTTT. Its translation is CASSVGPHSGGTDTQYF.

To note about this clone: This clone may be a read error of a much larger clone one base away. This same CDR3 is encoded by further DNA sequences in the sample. The chain joins TRBV7-2 to TRBJ1-1; D is possibly TRBD1 (6 bases). The V gene's germline CDR1 is SGHTA and CDR2 FQGNSA. The V end lost 2 bases, the J end lost 1 base, and 8 bases lay between the germline ends. The CDR3 is 14 amino acids. In DNA, the CDR3 is TGTGCCAGCAGCTTACAGGGGACGAACACTGAAGCTTTCTTT. Protein product: CASSLQGTNTEAFF.

The rearrangement joins TRBV10-1 to TRBJ2-4, with D perhaps matching TRBD1 (6 bases). The ends were cut back, 3 bases at V and 9 bases at J, with 18 bases in the middle. This CDR3 comprises 15 residues. Germline CDR1 reads WNHNN; CDR2 reads SYGVQD (reference sequence). The CDR3 DNA reads as TGCGCCAGCAGTGAACATTCACAGGGTATAGCCATTCAGTACTTC. Residues: CASSEHSQGIAIQYF.